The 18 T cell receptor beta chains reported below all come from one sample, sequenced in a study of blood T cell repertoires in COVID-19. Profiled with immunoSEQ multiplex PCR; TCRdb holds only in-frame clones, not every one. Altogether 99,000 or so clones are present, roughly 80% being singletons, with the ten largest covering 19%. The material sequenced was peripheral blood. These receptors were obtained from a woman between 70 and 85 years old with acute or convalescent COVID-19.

The CDR3 reads CASAGTGYMGTQYF. CDR3 nucleotide sequence: TGTGCCAGTGCCGGGACAGGGTATATGGGTACGCAGTATTTT. The chain couples TRBV19 to TRBJ2-3; 9 bases line up with TRBD1. The length of the CDR3 is 14 residues. Unmatched junction bases numbered 11, after V lost 8 bases and J lost 8 bases. Germline V gene lookup returns CDR1 LNHDA and CDR2 SQIVND (reference sequence).

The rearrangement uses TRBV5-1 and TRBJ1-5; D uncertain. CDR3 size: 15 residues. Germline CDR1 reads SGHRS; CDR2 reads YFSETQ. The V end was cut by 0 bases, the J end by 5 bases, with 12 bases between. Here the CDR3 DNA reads TGCGCCAGCAGCTTGGTCCCGGGAGGGTATCAGCCCCAGCATTTT. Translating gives CASSLVPGGYQPQHF.

Written as DNA, the CDR3 is TGTGCCAGCAGCTTAGACTTCCAAACAGATACGCAGTATTTT. The encoded protein is CASSLDFQTDTQYF. J is TRBJ2-3 and V is TRBV5-5; D gene uncertain. The CDR3 covers 14 residues. Germline-derived CDR1 and CDR2 are SGHKS and YYEKEE (reference sequence). The germline V and J ends were trimmed by 2 bases and 3 bases, with 10 bases remaining between them.

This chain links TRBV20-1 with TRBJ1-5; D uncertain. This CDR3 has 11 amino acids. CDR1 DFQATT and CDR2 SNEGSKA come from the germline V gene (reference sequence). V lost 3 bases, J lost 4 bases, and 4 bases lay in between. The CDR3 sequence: CSASGNQPQHF. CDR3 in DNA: TGCAGTGCTAGCGGTAATCAGCCCCAGCATTTT.

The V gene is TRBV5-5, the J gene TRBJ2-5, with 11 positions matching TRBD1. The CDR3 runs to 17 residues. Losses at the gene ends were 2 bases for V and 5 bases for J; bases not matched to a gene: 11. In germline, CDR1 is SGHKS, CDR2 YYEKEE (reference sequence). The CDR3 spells CASSFRTGGAVVETQYF. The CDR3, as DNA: TGTGCCAGCAGCTTCCGGACAGGGGGCGCGGTTGTGGAGACCCAGTACTTC.

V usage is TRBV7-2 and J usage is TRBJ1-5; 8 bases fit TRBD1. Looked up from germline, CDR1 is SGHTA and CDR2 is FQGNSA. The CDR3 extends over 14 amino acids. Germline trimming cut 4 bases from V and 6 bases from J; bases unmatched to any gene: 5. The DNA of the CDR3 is TGTGCCAGCAGCTCAGGGACAGGTAGTCAGCCCCAGCATTTT. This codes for CASSSGTGSQPQHF.

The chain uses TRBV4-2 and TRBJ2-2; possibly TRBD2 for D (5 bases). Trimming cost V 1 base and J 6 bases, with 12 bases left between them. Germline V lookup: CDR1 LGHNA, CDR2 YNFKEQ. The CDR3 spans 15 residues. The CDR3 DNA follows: TGTGCCAGCAGCCAAGCAAACGGGGTCGCCGGGGAGCTGTTTTTT. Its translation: CASSQANGVAGELFF.

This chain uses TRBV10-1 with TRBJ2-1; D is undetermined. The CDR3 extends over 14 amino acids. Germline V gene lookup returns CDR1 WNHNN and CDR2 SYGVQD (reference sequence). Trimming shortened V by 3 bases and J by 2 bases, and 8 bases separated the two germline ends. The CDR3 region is CASSDSFPYNEQFF. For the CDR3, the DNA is TGCGCCAGCAGTGACTCTTTCCCCTACAATGAGCAGTTCTTC.

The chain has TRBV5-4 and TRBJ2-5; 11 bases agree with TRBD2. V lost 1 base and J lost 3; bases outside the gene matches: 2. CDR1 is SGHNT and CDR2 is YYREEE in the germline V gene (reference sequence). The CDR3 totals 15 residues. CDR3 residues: CASSLPLAGEETQYF. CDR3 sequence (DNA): TGTGCCAGCAGCTTGCCACTAGCGGGGGAAGAGACCCAGTACTTC.

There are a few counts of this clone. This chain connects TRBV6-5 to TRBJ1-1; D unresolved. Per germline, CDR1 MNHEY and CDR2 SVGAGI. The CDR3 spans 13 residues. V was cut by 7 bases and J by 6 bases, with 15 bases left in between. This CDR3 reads CASMEGGVAEAFF. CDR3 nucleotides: TGTGCCAGCATGGAGGGTGGGGTGGCTGAAGCTTTCTTT.

CDR3 nucleotide sequence: TGTGCCAGCAGCTTCCCGGGACAGAACTTCTATGGCTACACCTTC. Translation: CASSFPGQNFYGYTF. The chain links TRBV7-9 to TRBJ1-2; 7 bases are shared with TRBD1. Trimming took 3 bases from V and 4 from J; bases not matched to a gene: 8. Germline V CDR1 and CDR2: SEHNR, FQNEAQ (reference sequence). This CDR3 has 15 amino acids.

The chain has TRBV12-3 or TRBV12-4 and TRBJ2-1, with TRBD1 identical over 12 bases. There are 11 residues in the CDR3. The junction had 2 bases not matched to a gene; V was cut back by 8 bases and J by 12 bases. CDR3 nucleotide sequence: TGTGCCAGCGGGACAGGGGGCGTGCAGTTCTTC. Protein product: CASGTGGVQFF.

The CDR3 DNA follows: TGCGCCAGCAGCTCCCTCAACACCGGGGAGCTGTTTTTT. Amino acid sequence: CASSSLNTGELFF. The chain links TRBV5-1 to TRBJ2-2; D call uncertain. The ends were cut back, 3 bases at V and 2 bases at J, with 5 bases in the middle. CDR3 length equals 13 residues. The germline V gene has CDR1 SGHRS and CDR2 YFSETQ. The full variable domain, completed using reference TRBV5-1 and TRBJ2-2, is KAGVTQTPRYLIKTRGQQVTLSCSPISGHRSVSWYQQTPGQGLQFLFEYFSETQRNKGNFPGRFSGRQFSNSRSEMNVSTLELGDSALYLCASSSLNTGELFFGEGSRLTVL.

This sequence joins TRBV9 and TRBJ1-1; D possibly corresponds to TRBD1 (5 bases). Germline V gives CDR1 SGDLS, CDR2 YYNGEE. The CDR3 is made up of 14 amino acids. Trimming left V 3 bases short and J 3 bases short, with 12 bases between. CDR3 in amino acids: CASSADSSYTEAFF. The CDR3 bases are TGTGCCAGCAGCGCTGACAGCTCCTACACTGAAGCTTTCTTT.

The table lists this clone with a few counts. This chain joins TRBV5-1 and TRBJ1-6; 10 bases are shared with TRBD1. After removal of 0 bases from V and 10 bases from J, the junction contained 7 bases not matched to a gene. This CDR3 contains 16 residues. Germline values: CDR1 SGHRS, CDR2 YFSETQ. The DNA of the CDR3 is TGCGCCAGCAGCTTGGATGCCGGACAGGGGGGATCACCCCTCCACTTT. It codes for CASSLDAGQGGSPLHF.

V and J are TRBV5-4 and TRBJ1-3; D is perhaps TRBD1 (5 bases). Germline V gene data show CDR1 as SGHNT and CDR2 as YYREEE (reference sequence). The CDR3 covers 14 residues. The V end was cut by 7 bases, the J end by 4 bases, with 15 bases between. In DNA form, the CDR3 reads TGTGCCAGCGGGCCCATGGGGCCCGGAAACACCATATATTTT. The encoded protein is CASGPMGPGNTIYF.

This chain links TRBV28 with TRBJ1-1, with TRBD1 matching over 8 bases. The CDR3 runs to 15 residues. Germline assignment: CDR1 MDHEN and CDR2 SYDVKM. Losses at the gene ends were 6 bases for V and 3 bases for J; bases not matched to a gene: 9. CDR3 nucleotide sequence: TGTGCCAGCAGACCAGGGGGCGCGGGGGACACTGAAGCTTTCTTT. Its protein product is CASRPGGAGDTEAFF.

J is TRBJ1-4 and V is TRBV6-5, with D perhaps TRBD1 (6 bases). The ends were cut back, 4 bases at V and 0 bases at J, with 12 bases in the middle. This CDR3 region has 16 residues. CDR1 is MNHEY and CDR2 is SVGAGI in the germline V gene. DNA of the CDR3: TGTGCCAGCAGTTTCTACGGGACAACAACTAATGAAAAACTGTTTTTT. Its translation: CASSFYGTTTNEKLFF.